This TCR beta chain was identified during a study of CD8+ T cells in alopecia areata. Study context: The protocol delivered tofacitinib for 6 to 18 months, then withdrew it for 6 months.

Those with alopecia areata gave lesional scalp punch biopsies and peripheral blood. The authors extracted RNA and reverse transcribed it into cDNA as the sequencing template. The repertoire was sequenced with immunoSEQ multiplex PCR; TCRdb's copy has only in-frame clones and lacks some. The data hold roughly 130,000 clones, with roughly 54% observed a single time. Study-level findings and limits: Greater clonality was observed in lesional scalp samples, especially alopecia totalis/universalis, versus normal scalp. It was less clear whether patients shared TCRs than it was in mice, possibly because of HLA.

About this clone itself: Its antigen is currently unknown.

The CDR3 contains 13 residues. The ends were cut back, 4 bases at V and 3 bases at J, with 10 bases in the middle. CDR1 and CDR2 from the germline V gene are SGHDT and YYEEEE. The chain links TRBV5-6 to TRBJ1-2, with D tentatively TRBD1 (5 bases). The sequenced sample was CD4+ T cells sorted from blood, obtained at week 0. This TCR was sampled from a human donor with alopecia areata. The CDR3 protein is CASSTAGDYGYTF. CDR3 nucleotides: TGTGCCAGCAGCACGGCGGGGGACTATGGCTACACCTTC.